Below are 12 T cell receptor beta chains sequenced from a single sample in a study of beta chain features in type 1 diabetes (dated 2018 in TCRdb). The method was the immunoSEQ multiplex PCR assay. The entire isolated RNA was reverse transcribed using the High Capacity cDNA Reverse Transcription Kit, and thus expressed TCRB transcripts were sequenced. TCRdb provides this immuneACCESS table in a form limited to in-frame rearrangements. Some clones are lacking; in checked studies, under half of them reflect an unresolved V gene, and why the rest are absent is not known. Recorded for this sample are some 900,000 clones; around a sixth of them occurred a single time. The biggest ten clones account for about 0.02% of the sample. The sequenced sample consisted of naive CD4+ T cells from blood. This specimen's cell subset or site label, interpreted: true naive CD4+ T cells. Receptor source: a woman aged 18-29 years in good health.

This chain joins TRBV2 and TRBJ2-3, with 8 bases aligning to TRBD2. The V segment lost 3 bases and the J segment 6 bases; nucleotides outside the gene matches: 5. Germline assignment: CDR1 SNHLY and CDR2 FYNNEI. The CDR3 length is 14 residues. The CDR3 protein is CASSEDGRGDTQYF. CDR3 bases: TGTGCCAGCAGTGAGGACGGGAGGGGGGATACGCAGTATTTT.

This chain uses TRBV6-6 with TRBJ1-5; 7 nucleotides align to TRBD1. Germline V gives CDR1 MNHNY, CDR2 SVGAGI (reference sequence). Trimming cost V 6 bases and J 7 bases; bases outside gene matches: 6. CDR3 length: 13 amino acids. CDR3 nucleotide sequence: TGTGCCAGCAGCAGACAGGGAGGACAGCCCCAGCATTTT. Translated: CASSRQGGQPQHF.

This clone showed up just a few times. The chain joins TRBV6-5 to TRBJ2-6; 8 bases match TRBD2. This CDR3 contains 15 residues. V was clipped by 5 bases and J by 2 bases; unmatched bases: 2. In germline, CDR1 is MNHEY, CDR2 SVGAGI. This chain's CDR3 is CASSPGGAGANVLTF. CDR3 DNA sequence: TGTGCCAGCAGTCCGGGAGGGGCTGGGGCCAACGTCCTGACTTTC.

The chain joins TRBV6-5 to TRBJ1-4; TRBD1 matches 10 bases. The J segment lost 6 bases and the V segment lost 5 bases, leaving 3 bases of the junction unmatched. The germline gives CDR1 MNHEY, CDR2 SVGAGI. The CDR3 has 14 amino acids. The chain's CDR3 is CASSEGTGDEKLFF. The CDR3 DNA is TGTGCCAGCAGTGAGGGGACAGGGGATGAAAAACTGTTTTTT.

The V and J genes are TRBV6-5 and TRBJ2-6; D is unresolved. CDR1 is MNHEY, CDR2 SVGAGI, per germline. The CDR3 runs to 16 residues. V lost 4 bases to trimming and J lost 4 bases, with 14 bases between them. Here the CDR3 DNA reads TGTGCCAGCAGTTGGGGAACCCATGTCGGGGCCAACGTCCTGACTTTC. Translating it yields CASSWGTHVGANVLTF.

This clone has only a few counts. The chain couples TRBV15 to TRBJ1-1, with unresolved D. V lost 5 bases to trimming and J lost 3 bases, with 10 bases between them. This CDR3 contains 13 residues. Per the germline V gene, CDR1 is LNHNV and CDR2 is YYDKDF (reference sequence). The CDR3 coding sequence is TGTGCCACCAGCCCACACCGGGACACTGAAGCTTTCTTT. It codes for CATSPHRDTEAFF.

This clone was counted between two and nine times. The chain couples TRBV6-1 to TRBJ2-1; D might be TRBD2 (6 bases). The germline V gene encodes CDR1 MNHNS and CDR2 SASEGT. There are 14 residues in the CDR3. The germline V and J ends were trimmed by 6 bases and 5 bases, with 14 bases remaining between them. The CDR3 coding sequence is TGTGCCAGCAGGCACTATAGCGGAAACAATGAGCAGTTCTTC. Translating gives CASRHYSGNNEQFF.

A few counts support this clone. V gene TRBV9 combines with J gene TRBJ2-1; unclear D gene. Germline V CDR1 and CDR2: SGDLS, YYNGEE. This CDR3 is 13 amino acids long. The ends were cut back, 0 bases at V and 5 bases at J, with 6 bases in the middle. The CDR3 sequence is CASSVGPDNEQFF. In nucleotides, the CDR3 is TGTGCCAGCAGCGTAGGCCCGGACAATGAGCAGTTCTTC.

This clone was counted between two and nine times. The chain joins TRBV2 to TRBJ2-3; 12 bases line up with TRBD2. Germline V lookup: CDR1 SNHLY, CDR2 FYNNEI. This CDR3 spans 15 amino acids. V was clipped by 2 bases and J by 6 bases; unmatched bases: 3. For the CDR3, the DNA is TGTGCCAGCAGTGAACGACTAGCGGGAGTGGATACGCAGTATTTT. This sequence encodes CASSERLAGVDTQYF.

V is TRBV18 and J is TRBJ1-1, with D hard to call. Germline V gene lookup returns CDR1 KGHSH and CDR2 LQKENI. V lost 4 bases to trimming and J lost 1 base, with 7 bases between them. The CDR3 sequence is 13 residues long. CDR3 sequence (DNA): TGTGCCAGCTCACTCCAGGAGAACACTGAAGCTTTCTTT. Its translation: CASSLQENTEAFF.

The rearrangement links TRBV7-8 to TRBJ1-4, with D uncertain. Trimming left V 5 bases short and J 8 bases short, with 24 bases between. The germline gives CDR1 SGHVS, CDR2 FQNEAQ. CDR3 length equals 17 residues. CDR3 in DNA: TGTGCCAGCAGCACTAGTGGTCCCCGCTCAGGTGGGGAAAAACTGTTTTTT. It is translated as CASSTSGPRSGGEKLFF.

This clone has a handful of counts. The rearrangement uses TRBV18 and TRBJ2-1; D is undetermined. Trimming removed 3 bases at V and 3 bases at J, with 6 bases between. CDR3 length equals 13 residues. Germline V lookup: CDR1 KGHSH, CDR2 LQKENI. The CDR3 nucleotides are TGTGCCAGCTCACCTACGGGCTACAATGAGCAGTTCTTC. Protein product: CASSPTGYNEQFF. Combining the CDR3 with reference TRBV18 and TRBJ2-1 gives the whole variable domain NAGVMQNPRHLVRRRGQEARLRCSPMKGHSHVYWYRQLPEEGLKFMVYLQKENIIDESGMPKERFSAEFPKEGPSILRIQQVVRGDSAAYFCASSPTGYNEQFFGPGTRLTVL.